Following are 30 T cell receptor beta chains from one sample sequenced in a study of shared clonotypes between healthy human individuals. Using immunoSEQ multiplex PCR, the repertoire was profiled, and TCRdb retains in-frame clones only, with some absent. The sample contains about 120,000 clones, about 71% of which appear only once. Sequenced input: memory CD8+ T cells sorted from blood. Described subset: CD45RO+ cells pooled with CCR7-negative TemRA cells. The source of these receptors is a woman in her thirties in good health.

This rearrangement joins TRBV28 to TRBJ1-2, with D unclear. Trimming shortened V by 5 bases and J by 3 bases, and 4 bases separated the two germline ends. The CDR3 covers 11 residues. Germline CDR1 MDHEN, CDR2 SYDVKM. The CDR3 here is CASSTDYGYTF. The CDR3 DNA reads as TGTGCCAGCAGTACCGACTATGGCTACACCTTC.

The rearrangement joins TRBV6-5 to TRBJ2-1; 9 nucleotides line up with TRBD2. This CDR3 region has 15 residues. The germline CDR1 and CDR2 sequences are MNHEY and SVGAGI. With 6 bases clipped from V and 3 bases from J, the junction kept 6 bases outside the gene matches. This CDR3 is CASSPGTSHYNEQFF. The CDR3 DNA follows: TGTGCCAGCAGCCCAGGGACTAGCCACTACAATGAGCAGTTCTTC.

This sequence joins TRBV25-1 and TRBJ1-1; D remains ambiguous. The germline gives CDR1 MGHDK, CDR2 SYGVNS. The CDR3 is 18 residues long. The V end lost 4 bases, the J end lost 8 bases, and 29 bases lay between the germline ends. The CDR3 loop reads CASSADLNTASPILEAFF. In DNA, the CDR3 is TGTGCCAGCAGTGCGGACTTAAACACGGCCAGTCCGATCTTAGAAGCTTTCTTT.

This chain uses TRBV7-9 with TRBJ2-3; 13 positions match TRBD2. CDR3 size: 16 residues. Germline V CDR1 and CDR2: SEHNR, FQNEAQ (reference sequence). The V segment lost 5 bases and the J segment 8 bases; nucleotides outside the gene matches: 10. CDR3 amino acids: CASSPGTSGAAATQYF. CDR3 coding DNA: TGTGCCAGCAGCCCCGGGACTAGCGGGGCAGCAGCTACGCAGTATTTT.

The rearrangement joins TRBV20-1 to TRBJ2-5; no reliable D call. The CDR3 is made up of 10 amino acids. The ends were cut back, 4 bases at V and 2 bases at J, with 2 bases in the middle. CDR1 DFQATT and CDR2 SNEGSKA come from the germline V gene (reference sequence). CDR3 region: CSATQETQYF. In DNA, the CDR3 is TGCAGTGCTACACAAGAGACCCAGTACTTC.

The rearrangement uses TRBV25-1 and TRBJ1-2; the D is unclear. The CDR3 length is 15 residues. Germline lookup yields CDR1 MGHDK and CDR2 SYGVNS. V was trimmed by 1 base and J by 6 bases, leaving 15 bases between them. The CDR3 DNA sequence: TGTGCCAGCAGTGAATTTGGCACCTCCACGGATGGCTACACCTTC. Amino acid sequence: CASSEFGTSTDGYTF.

The gene calls are TRBV2 and TRBJ2-3; D gene unclear. The CDR3 loop spans 10 amino acids. V shed 11 bases and J shed 3 bases, with 6 bases lying between them. Germline CDR1 SNHLY, CDR2 FYNNEI. CDR3 sequence reads: CARQTDTQYF. CDR3 DNA: TGTGCCCGTCAAACAGATACGCAGTATTTT.

The gene calls are TRBV29-1 and TRBJ2-5; D not certain. V was pared by 6 bases and J by 5 bases, with 13 bases between. Germline V lookup: CDR1 SQVTM, CDR2 ANQGSEA. The CDR3 spans 12 residues. CDR3 sequence reads: CSVKQGIETQYF. In DNA, the CDR3 is TGCAGCGTGAAACAAGGGATTGAGACCCAGTACTTC.

V usage is TRBV5-1 and J usage is TRBJ2-6; weak D call: TRBD1 (5 bases). The CDR3 runs to 13 residues. Germline V gene data show CDR1 as SGHRS and CDR2 as YFSETQ. Trimming stripped 4 bases from V and 7 bases from J, with 9 bases between. Written as DNA, the CDR3 is TGCGCCAGCAGCCCCAGGGTAGCCAACGTCCTGACTTTC. This codes for CASSPRVANVLTF.

The V gene is TRBV16, the J gene TRBJ1-2; TRBD1 agrees at 8 bases. The CDR3 has 15 amino acids. V lost 4 bases, J lost 2 bases, and 6 bases stayed unmatched. Germline CDR1 and CDR2: KGHSY and FQNENV. The CDR3 region has the DNA TGTGCCAGCAGCCCGGGGACAGGAGAGAACTATGGCTACACCTTC. Its protein is CASSPGTGENYGYTF.

This clone was detected only a few times. The rearrangement joins TRBV6-4 to TRBJ2-5; 8 bases map to TRBD2. The CDR3 has 15 amino acids. J lost 5 bases, V lost 4 bases, and 9 bases had no gene match. Germline loops: CDR1 MRHNA, CDR2 SNTAGT. CDR3: CASSVGAGEGETQYF. The CDR3 DNA reads as TGTGCCAGCAGTGTTGGAGCGGGAGAAGGGGAGACCCAGTACTTC.

This clone has only one observation. The CDR3 sequence: CASSISRYGANVLTF. The CDR3 DNA reads TGTGCCAGTAGTATCTCCCGGTATGGGGCCAACGTCCTGACTTTC. This chain joins TRBV19 and TRBJ2-6; D call uncertain. Germline loops: CDR1 LNHDA, CDR2 SQIVND (reference sequence). The CDR3 totals 15 residues. Trimming shortened V by 3 bases and J by 3 bases, and 9 bases separated the two germline ends. The complete variable domain, with remaining parts taken from reference TRBV19 and TRBJ2-6, reads DGGITQSPKYLFRKEGQNVTLSCEQNLNHDAMYWYRQDPGQGLRLIYYSQIVNDFQKGDIAEGYSVSREKKESFPLTVTSAQKNPTAFYLCASSISRYGANVLTFGAGSRLTVL.

V usage is TRBV28 and J usage is TRBJ1-1, with D unresolved. Trimming took off 4 bases at V and 4 bases at J, with 10 bases between the two ends. Germline CDR1 reads MDHEN; CDR2 reads SYDVKM. The CDR3 is made up of 13 amino acids. Here the CDR3 DNA reads TGTGCCAGCAGTTATAAGATCACCACTGAAGCTTTCTTT. Translated: CASSYKITTEAFF.

The chain joins TRBV11-2 to TRBJ2-7; TRBD2 agrees at 9 bases. Germline trimming cut 4 bases from V and 2 bases from J; bases unmatched to any gene: 6. The CDR3 runs to 15 residues. Looked up from germline, CDR1 is SGHAT and CDR2 is FQNNGV. Written as DNA, the CDR3 is TGTGCCAGCAGCTATATAGCGGGAGTCGCCTACGAGCAGTACTTC. As protein: CASSYIAGVAYEQYF.

The rearrangement uses TRBV5-4 and TRBJ2-2, with D tentatively TRBD2 (5 bases). V shed 2 bases and J shed 9 bases, with 14 bases lying between them. The germline gives CDR1 SGHNT, CDR2 YYREEE (reference sequence). The CDR3 extends over 14 amino acids. This CDR3 reads CASSLSERRRELFF. For the CDR3, the DNA is TGTGCCAGCAGCTTATCGGAGCGGCGCCGGGAGCTGTTTTTT.

The CDR3 here is CASSLWRGLDRGPYEQYF. The CDR3 DNA sequence: TGTGCCAGCAGCTTATGGCGGGGCCTGGACAGGGGGCCCTACGAGCAGTACTTC. The genes are TRBV11-2 and TRBJ2-7, with 11 bases aligning to TRBD1. Germline CDR1 SGHAT, CDR2 FQNNGV. V dropped 2 bases and J dropped 2; count of bases not matched to a gene: 11. The CDR3 runs 18 residues.

This clone was seen many times. The gene calls are TRBV7-7 and TRBJ1-1, with a tentative D call TRBD1 (5 bases). The V end was cut by 5 bases, the J end by 1 base, with 11 bases between. The CDR3 length is 14 residues. Germline V lookup: CDR1 SSHAT, CDR2 FNYEAQ (reference sequence). The CDR3 sequence is CASSASTENTEAFF. CDR3 in DNA: TGTGCCAGCAGCGCCTCGACAGAGAACACTGAAGCTTTCTTT.

The chain links TRBV7-8 to TRBJ2-7; no firm D call. There are 13 residues in the CDR3. Per germline, CDR1 SGHVS and CDR2 FQNEAQ. The V end was cut by 3 bases, the J end by 2 bases, with 8 bases between. The CDR3 is CASSLGGPYEQYF. CDR3 nucleotides: TGTGCCAGCAGCTTGGGTGGGCCCTACGAGCAGTACTTC.

In DNA form, the CDR3 reads TGTGCCAGCAGCTTCCAACCGTACACTGAAGCTTTCTTT. Translation: CASSFQPYTEAFF. The chain joins TRBV7-2 to TRBJ1-1; D ambiguous. The CDR3 runs to 13 residues. Germline V gene lookup returns CDR1 SGHTA and CDR2 FQGNSA. Trimming cost V 3 bases and J 3 bases, with 8 bases left between them.

Regarding this clone: This is likely an artifact of a read error, given a far larger clone one base away. The J gene is TRBJ1-1, the V gene TRBV7-8; a possible D gene is TRBD1 (6 bases). The CDR3 is 18 residues long. Germline assignment: CDR1 SGHVS and CDR2 FQNEAQ. V was cut by 7 bases and J by 1 base, with 25 bases left in between. The CDR3 loop reads CASIALTGDRSPNTEAFF. For the CDR3, the DNA is TGTGCCAGCATCGCGCTTACGGGAGACAGGTCGCCGAACACTGAAGCTTTCTTT.

This clone was recorded only once. This sequence joins TRBV11-2 and TRBJ2-2, with TRBD2 matching over 12 bases. Germline V lookup: CDR1 SGHAT, CDR2 FQNNGV. The CDR3 sequence is 19 residues long. V trimming: 5 bases; J trimming: 5 bases; junction bases outside the gene matches: 15. CDR3 residues: CASSASIASGRAWTGELFF. The CDR3 nucleotides are TGTGCCAGCAGCGCATCCATCGCTAGCGGGAGGGCGTGGACCGGGGAGCTGTTTTTT.

The V gene is TRBV27, the J gene TRBJ2-3; D ambiguous. Deletions cut 6 bases from V and 2 bases from J, with 24 bases between. The CDR3 runs to 18 residues. Germline V gene sequence: CDR1 MNHEY, CDR2 SMNVEV (reference sequence). CDR3 amino acids: CASSRQPPGIGSTDTQYF. CDR3 DNA sequence: TGTGCCAGCAGCCGTCAGCCGCCTGGGATTGGGTCCACAGATACGCAGTATTTT.

This clone was seen ten or more times. V is TRBV28 and J is TRBJ2-1; 7 nucleotides match TRBD2. The V gene's germline CDR1 is MDHEN and CDR2 SYDVKM. With 5 bases clipped from V and 7 bases from J, the junction kept 14 bases outside the gene matches. The CDR3 has 16 residues. The CDR3 loop reads CASSPPEREMINEQFF. DNA for the CDR3: TGTGCCAGCAGTCCCCCCGAGCGGGAAATGATAAATGAGCAGTTCTTC.

The rearrangement uses TRBV7-6 and TRBJ2-1; 9 bases match TRBD2. The V segment lost 1 base and the J segment 8 bases; nucleotides outside the gene matches: 12. This CDR3 has 17 residues. Germline V gene lookup returns CDR1 SGHVS and CDR2 FNYEAQ. The CDR3 nucleotides are TGTGCCAGCAGCTTAGACCCGCTCGCGGGAGGGCAGGATGAGCAGTTCTTC. This sequence encodes CASSLDPLAGGQDEQFF.

The table lists this clone with many counts. The chain joins TRBV5-1 to TRBJ2-4, with a possible D match to TRBD1 (6 bases). Germline CDR1 SGHRS, CDR2 YFSETQ. This CDR3 region has 13 residues. V gave up 4 bases and J gave up 6 bases, with 11 bases separating them. This CDR3 is CASSPDSTNIQYF. The CDR3 DNA reads as TGCGCCAGCAGCCCGGACAGCACAAACATTCAGTACTTC.

Remarks on this clone: One end of the junction varies from germline; a read error may be responsible. V is TRBV2 and J is TRBJ2-7, with 11 nucleotides matching TRBD2. CDR1 is SNHLY and CDR2 is FYNNEI in the germline V gene. The CDR3 covers 14 residues. For the CDR3, the DNA is TGTGCCAGCAGTGAAGGGGGAGCTAGCGGGAGGAGCAACTTC. Its translation: CASSEGGASGRSNF.

The chain has TRBV9 and TRBJ2-7; D gene uncertain. Trimming shortened V by 0 bases and J by 6 bases, and 13 bases separated the two germline ends. This CDR3 spans 14 amino acids. Germline V CDR1 and CDR2: SGDLS, YYNGEE. The CDR3 nucleotides read TGTGCCAGCAGCGTAGGTATCGTCGGGCCCGAGCAGTACTTC. Encoded protein: CASSVGIVGPEQYF. Full variable domain (missing parts from reference TRBV9 and TRBJ2-7): DSGVTQTPKHLITATGQRVTLRCSPRSGDLSVYWYQQSLDQGLQFLIQYYNGEERAKGNILERFSAQQFPDLHSELNLSSLELGDSALYFCASSVGIVGPEQYFGPGTRLTVT.

This clone turned up a few times. This sample also contains other DNA sequences that code for the same CDR3. The chain has TRBV6-4 and TRBJ2-1, with D possibly matching TRBD2 (6 bases). This CDR3 spans 16 amino acids. V lost 3 bases to trimming and J lost 1 base, with 13 bases between them. Germline loops: CDR1 MRHNA, CDR2 SNTAGT. The CDR3 DNA sequence: TGTGCCAGCAGTGAGGACGGGAGTGGGTCCTACAATGAGCAGTTCTTC. This gives the protein CASSEDGSGSYNEQFF.

The chain employs TRBV5-3 and TRBJ1-2; D is ambiguous. TRBV5-3 is identified as an open reading frame with a role that is uncertain. This CDR3 spans 13 amino acids. Trimming removed 7 bases at V and 6 bases at J, with 16 bases between. CDR3 sequence reads: CARPQTRPDGYTF. The CDR3 nucleotides read TGTGCCAGACCCCAAACCCGACCTGATGGCTACACCTTC.

This clone was detected a few times. This specimen includes other DNA sequences encoding the same CDR3. The rearrangement uses TRBV4-2 and TRBJ2-4; 12 positions agree with TRBD2. The CDR3 extends over 16 amino acids. Germline values: CDR1 LGHNA, CDR2 YNFKEQ. V was pared by 3 bases and J by 0 bases, with 0 bases of the junction left unmatched. The CDR3 reads CASSQGLAGAKNIQYF. CDR3 coding DNA: TGTGCCAGCAGCCAGGGACTAGCGGGAGCCAAAAACATTCAGTACTTC.